The present T cell receptor beta chain was sequenced within a study of OX40 agonist ivuxolimab in advanced cancers. Describing the broader study: Ivuxolimab, which targeted the costimulatory receptor OX40 (CD134), was an agonistic, fully human IgG2 monoclonal antibody. Intravenous ivuxolimab was administered to patients every 2 weeks at six dose levels: 0.01, 0.1, 0.3, 1.5, 3 and 10 mg/kg. Of the 50 to 55 dose-escalation patients, hepatocellular carcinoma was present in about 20, melanoma in roughly 15, renal cell carcinoma in 9 and head and neck cancer in 9. A male proportion of roughly 85% and a mean age of approximately 61 years, ranging from about 23 to 79, were recorded for the dose-escalation cohort. Prior anti-PD-1, anti-PD-L1 or anti-CTLA-4 therapy was permitted, and approximately 41% of dose-escalation patients had received checkpoint inhibitors. Partial responses were achieved by three dose-escalation patients, of whom one had hepatocellular carcinoma and two had cutaneous melanoma. The point of sequencing TCRbeta in the periphery was to test whether ivuxolimab changed TCR sequence diversity and drove clonal T-cell expansion. The paper reports the monotherapy dose-escalation portion (N ≈ 50 patients) of the phase I ivuxolimab trial. The paper as a whole reports these results and caveats: Low levels of normalized T-cell clonal expansion were also shown by some nonresponding patients. In the 0.1-3.0 mg/kg groups, partial responders were among the patients with the lowest normalized peripheral clonal expansion, particularly in CD8+ T cells. Clonal expansion of both CD4+ and CD8+ blood T cells was observed from baseline to week 6 at doses 0.1 to 3.0 mg/kg. Which antigens the clonally expanded peripheral T cells were specific for was not determined. After ivuxolimab, expanded clones were on average more numerous among CD8+ T cells than among CD4+ T cells.

A note on this clone: It has no known antigen specificity. One base away there is no much larger clone; base qualities are not given.

The trial excluded patients who had a history of autoimmune disease or who were on systemic immunosuppression. Peripheral blood for TCR sequencing was collected from all dose cohorts at baseline, on cycle 4 day 1, and on cycle 7 day 1. Samples came from an open-label, multicenter, first-in-human phase I dose-escalation trial of ivuxolimab. Adults with locally advanced or metastatic head and neck squamous cell, hepatocellular, melanoma or renal cell carcinoma were enrolled in the trial. CD4+ and CD8+ T cells were sorted separately from peripheral blood before TCR sequencing. Genomic DNA was isolated from the sorted cells so that the TCRbeta CDR3 region could be sequenced. The immunoSEQ Assay was used for sequencing of TCRbeta CDR3 regions. The source is immuneACCESS, and TCRdb retained only in-frame sequences with V and J called. Part of the clones is not carried over; for the studies checked, unresolved V genes explain less than half of this, and the remainder is unexplained. The sample profile shows about 100,000 clones; approximately 91% of them were found once. The top ten clonotypes cover about 0.17% of the sample.

Here V drops 0 bases and J drops 10 bases, and the junction holds 9 bases not matched to any gene. Via the germline V gene, CDR1 is SGHRS and CDR2 YFSETQ. From its cysteine to its phenylalanine, the CDR3 spans 14 amino acids. Solely the CDR3 DNA is kept, with 42 bases framed from the first base. The source was CD4+ or CD8+ T cells sorted from blood, collected in a trial of the OX40 agonist ivuxolimab. The chain uses TRBV5-1 and TRBJ1-2, with TRBD1 identical over 7 junction bases. This TCR was recovered from an adult with an advanced solid tumor such as melanoma, head and neck, liver or kidney cancer. The CDR3 corresponds to CASSLVGGDPIYTF. The nucleotide sequence is TGCGCCAGCAGCTTGGTAGGGGGCGATCCAATCTACACCTTC.